Listed here are 12 T cell receptor beta chains from one sample, sequenced in a study of cytomegalovirus exposure and HLA in healthy donors. The PCR used 60 Vbeta and 13 Jbeta primers. Profiled with immunoSEQ multiplex PCR; TCRdb holds only in-frame clones, not every one. Of under 300,000 clones in the sample, 80% to 90% are singletons; the top ten hold approximately 4.3%. The specimen sequenced was PBMCs. The receptors come from a man aged 40-49 years in good health and CMV-seropositive.

The chain combines TRBV27 with TRBJ1-1; weak D call: TRBD1 (6 bases). Germline CDR1 MNHEY, CDR2 SMNVEV (reference sequence). Trimming removed 5 bases at V and 6 bases at J, with 19 bases between. The length of the CDR3 is 15 residues. CDR3 in amino acids: CASSPRGTWGAEAFF. Written as DNA, the CDR3 is TGTGCCAGCAGTCCTAGAGGGACATGGGGCGCTGAAGCTTTCTTT.

The chain is built from TRBV7-3 and TRBJ2-3; 7 nucleotides match TRBD1. The CDR3 extends over 15 amino acids. Germline CDR1 reads SGHTA; CDR2 reads FQGTGA. J gave up 0 bases and V 5 bases, and 5 bases lay outside the gene matches. In nucleotides, the CDR3 is TGTGCCAGCAGCACAGGGACAGTGAGCACAGATACGCAGTATTTT. Residues: CASSTGTVSTDTQYF.

This chain connects TRBV27 to TRBJ2-1; TRBD2 matches 10 bases. Trimming removed 5 bases from V and 8 bases from J; junction bases left unmatched: 15. The CDR3 sequence is 17 residues long. Germline V CDR1 and CDR2: MNHEY, SMNVEV (reference sequence). The CDR3 protein is CASSTRSGTSDFDEQFF. CDR3 sequence (DNA): TGTGCCAGCAGTACAAGGTCCGGGACTAGCGACTTCGATGAGCAGTTCTTC.

The chain uses TRBV11-2 and TRBJ2-7; 7 nucleotides agree with TRBD1. Germline lookup yields CDR1 SGHAT and CDR2 FQNNGV. The length of the CDR3 is 17 residues. Trimming took 5 bases from V and 0 from J; bases not matched to a gene: 13. The chain's CDR3 is CASSPPTGQPLSYEQYF. DNA for the CDR3: TGTGCCAGCAGCCCGCCCACGGGACAGCCCCTCTCCTACGAGCAGTACTTC.

Here the CDR3 reads CASSLATGIYEQYF. CDR3 nucleotides: TGCGCCAGCAGCTTAGCTACCGGTATCTACGAGCAGTACTTC. The chain combines TRBV5-1 with TRBJ2-7; unclear D gene. Germline assignment: CDR1 SGHRS and CDR2 YFSETQ. The CDR3 is made up of 14 amino acids. V was clipped by 2 bases and J by 3 bases, with 12 bases between them.

The V call is TRBV9, the J call TRBJ2-3, with TRBD2 matching 8 bases. Looked up from germline, CDR1 is SGDLS and CDR2 is YYNGEE. Unmatched junction bases numbered 7, after V lost 4 bases and J lost 0 bases. The CDR3 is 16 amino acids. CDR3 sequence (DNA): TGTGCCAGCAGCAGAATTAGCGGGACTAGCACAGATACGCAGTATTTT. It specifies CASSRISGTSTDTQYF.

V is TRBV19 and J is TRBJ2-7; 10 bases agree with TRBD1. Germline CDR1 is LNHDA and CDR2 is SQIVND (reference sequence). The length of the CDR3 is 14 residues. With V trimmed by 5 bases and J by 5 bases, 6 bases remained unmatched. CDR3 residues: CASSSGTGVDEQYF. In DNA, the CDR3 is TGTGCCAGTAGTTCCGGGACAGGGGTAGACGAGCAGTACTTC.

V usage is TRBV28 and J usage is TRBJ1-1, with TRBD1 as a possible D gene (6 bases). Between the trimmed V and J ends, which lost 4 bases and 3 bases, there was a span of 12 bases. The CDR3 has 14 residues. CDR1 is MDHEN, CDR2 SYDVKM, per germline. The CDR3 DNA sequence: TGTGCCAGCAGTTCAAACAGGGAGTACACTGAAGCTTTCTTT. It specifies CASSSNREYTEAFF.

This clone has only a few counts. The chain has TRBV5-1 and TRBJ1-2; TRBD1 is a possible D gene (5 bases). The germline CDR1 and CDR2 sequences are SGHRS and YFSETQ. V was cut by 0 bases and J by 4 bases, with 13 bases left in between. There are 15 residues in the CDR3. The CDR3 reads CASSLGGGASYGYTF. CDR3 sequence (DNA): TGCGCCAGCAGCTTGGGAGGAGGGGCGTCCTATGGCTACACCTTC.

This clone came up a few times. The chain couples TRBV10-3 to TRBJ1-1; no clear D gene. V lost 4 bases and J 0 bases, leaving 15 bases between the germline ends. The CDR3 sequence is 16 residues long. Germline V gene data show CDR1 as ENHRY and CDR2 as SYGVKD. Here the CDR3 reads CAISGKAGELNTEAFF. The CDR3 region has the DNA TGTGCCATCAGTGGGAAGGCAGGCGAATTGAACACTGAAGCTTTCTTT.

The rearrangement links TRBV9 to TRBJ2-3, with 8 bases aligning to TRBD2. The CDR3 totals 16 residues. The germline V gene encodes CDR1 SGDLS and CDR2 YYNGEE. After removal of 0 bases from V and 5 bases from J, the junction contained 8 bases not matched to a gene. The CDR3 region is CASSVERGRKEDTQYF. The DNA of the CDR3 is TGTGCCAGCAGCGTAGAACGCGGGAGGAAGGAAGATACGCAGTATTTT.

The rearrangement uses TRBV21-1 and TRBJ1-1. TRBV21-1 is given as a pseudogene. CDR3 length: 17 residues. The chain's CDR3 is CASSKDRGRGRGTEAFF. The CDR3 nucleotides read TGTGCCAGCAGCAAAGATCGAGGTAGAGGCAGAGGGACTGAAGCTTTCTTT.